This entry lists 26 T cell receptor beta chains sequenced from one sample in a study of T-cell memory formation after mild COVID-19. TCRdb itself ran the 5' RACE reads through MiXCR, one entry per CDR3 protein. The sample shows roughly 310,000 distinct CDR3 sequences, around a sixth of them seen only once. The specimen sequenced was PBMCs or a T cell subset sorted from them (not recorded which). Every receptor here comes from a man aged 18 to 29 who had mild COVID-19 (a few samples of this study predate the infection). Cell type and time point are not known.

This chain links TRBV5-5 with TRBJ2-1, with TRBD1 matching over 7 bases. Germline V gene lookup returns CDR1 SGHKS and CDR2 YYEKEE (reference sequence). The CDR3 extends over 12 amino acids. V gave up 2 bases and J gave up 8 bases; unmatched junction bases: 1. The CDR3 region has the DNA TGTGCCAGCAGCTTCGACAGGGATGAGCAGTTCTTC. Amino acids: CASSFDRDEQFF.

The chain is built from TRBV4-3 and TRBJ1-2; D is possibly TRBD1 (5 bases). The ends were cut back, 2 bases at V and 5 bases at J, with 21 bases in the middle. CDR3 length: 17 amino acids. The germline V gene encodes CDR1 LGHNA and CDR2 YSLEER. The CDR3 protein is CASSQSSRTGGSYGYTF. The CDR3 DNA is TGCGCCAGCAGCCAATCGTCTAGGACGGGGGGTTCGTATGGCTACACCTTC.

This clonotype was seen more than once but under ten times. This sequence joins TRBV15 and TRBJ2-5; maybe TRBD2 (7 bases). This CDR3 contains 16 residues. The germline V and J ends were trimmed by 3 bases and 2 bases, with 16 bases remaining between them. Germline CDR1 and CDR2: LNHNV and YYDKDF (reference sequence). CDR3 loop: CATSSASAGAQETQYF. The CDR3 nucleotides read TGTGCCACCAGCAGCGCTTCGGCGGGGGCTCAAGAGACCCAGTACTTC.

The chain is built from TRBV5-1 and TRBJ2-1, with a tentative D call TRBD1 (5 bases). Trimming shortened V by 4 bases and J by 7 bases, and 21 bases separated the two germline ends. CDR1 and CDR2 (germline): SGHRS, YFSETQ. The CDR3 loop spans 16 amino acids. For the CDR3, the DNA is TGCGCCAGCAGCCCAGGGCTAGTATTGGTAGGTAATGAGCAGTTCTTC. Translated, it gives CASSPGLVLVGNEQFF.

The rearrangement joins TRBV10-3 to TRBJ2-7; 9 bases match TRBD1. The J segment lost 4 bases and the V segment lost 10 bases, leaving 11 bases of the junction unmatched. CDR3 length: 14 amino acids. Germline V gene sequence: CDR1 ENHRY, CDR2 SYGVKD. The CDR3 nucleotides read TGTGCCACCACCTCCGGGACAGGGCTTTACGAGCAGTACGTC. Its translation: CATTSGTGLYEQYV.

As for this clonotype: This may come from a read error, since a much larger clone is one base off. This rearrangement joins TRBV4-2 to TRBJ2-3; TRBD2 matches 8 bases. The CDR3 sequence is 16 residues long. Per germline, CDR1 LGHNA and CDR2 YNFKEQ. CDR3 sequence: CASRQDIGGASDTQYF. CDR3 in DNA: TGTGCCAGCAGACAAGATATCGGGGGGGCTTCAGATACGCAGTATTTT.

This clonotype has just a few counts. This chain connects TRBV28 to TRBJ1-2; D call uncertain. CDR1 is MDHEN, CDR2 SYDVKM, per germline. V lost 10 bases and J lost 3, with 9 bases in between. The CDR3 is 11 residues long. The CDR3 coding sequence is TGTGCCACCAGATTAGACTATGGCTACACCTTC. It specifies CATRLDYGYTF.

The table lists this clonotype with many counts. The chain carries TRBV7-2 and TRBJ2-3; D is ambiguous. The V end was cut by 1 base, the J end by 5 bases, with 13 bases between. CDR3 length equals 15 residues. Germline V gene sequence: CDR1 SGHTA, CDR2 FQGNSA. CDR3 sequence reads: CASSLEWHGRDTQYF. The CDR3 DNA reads TGTGCCAGCAGCTTAGAGTGGCACGGGCGAGATACGCAGTATTTT. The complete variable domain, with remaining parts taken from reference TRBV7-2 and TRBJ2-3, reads GAGVSQSPSNKVTEKGKDVELRCDPISGHTALYWYRQSLGQGLEFLIYFQGNSAPDKSGLPSDRFSAERTGGSVSTLTIQRTQQEDSAVYLCASSLEWHGRDTQYFGPGTRLTVL.

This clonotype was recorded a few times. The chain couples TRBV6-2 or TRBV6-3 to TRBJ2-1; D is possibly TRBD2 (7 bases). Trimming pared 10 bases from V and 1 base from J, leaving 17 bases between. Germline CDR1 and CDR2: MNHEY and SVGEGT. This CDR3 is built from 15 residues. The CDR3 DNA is TGTGCCACCAGGTGGGCGGGGGCGTCCTACAATGAGCAGTTCTTC. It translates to CATRWAGASYNEQFF.

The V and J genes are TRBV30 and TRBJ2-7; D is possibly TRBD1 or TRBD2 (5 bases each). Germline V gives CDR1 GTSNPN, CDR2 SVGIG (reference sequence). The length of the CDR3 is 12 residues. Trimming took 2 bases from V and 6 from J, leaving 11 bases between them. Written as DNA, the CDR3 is TGTGCCTGGAGTTTGGGGGTAGGCGAGCAGTACTTC. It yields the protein CAWSLGVGEQYF. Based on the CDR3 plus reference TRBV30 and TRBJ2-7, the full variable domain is SQTIHQWPATLVQPVGSPLSLECTVEGTSNPNLYWYRQAAGRGLQLLFYSVGIGQISSEVPQNLSASRPQDRQFILSSKKLLLSDSGFYLCAWSLGVGEQYFGPGTRLTVT.

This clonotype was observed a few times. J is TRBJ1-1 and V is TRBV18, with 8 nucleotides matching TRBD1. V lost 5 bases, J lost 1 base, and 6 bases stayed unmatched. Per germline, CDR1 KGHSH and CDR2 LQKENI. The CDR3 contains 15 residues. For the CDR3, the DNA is TGTGCCAGCTCATACTCCGGGACAGGGAACACTGAAGCTTTCTTT. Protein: CASSYSGTGNTEAFF.

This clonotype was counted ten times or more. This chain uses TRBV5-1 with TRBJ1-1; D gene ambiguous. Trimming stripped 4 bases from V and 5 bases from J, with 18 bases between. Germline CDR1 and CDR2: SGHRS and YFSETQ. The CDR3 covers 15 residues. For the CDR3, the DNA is TGCGCCAGCAGCCCCTCGGGAAGGAGCGAGACTGAAGCTTTCTTT. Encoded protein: CASSPSGRSETEAFF.

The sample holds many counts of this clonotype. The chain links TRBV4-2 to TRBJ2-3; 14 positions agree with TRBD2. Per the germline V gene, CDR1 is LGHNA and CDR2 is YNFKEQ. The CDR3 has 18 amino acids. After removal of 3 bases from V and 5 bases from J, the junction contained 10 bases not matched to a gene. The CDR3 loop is CASSQAGLAGGLGDTQYF. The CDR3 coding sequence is TGTGCCAGCAGCCAGGCTGGACTAGCGGGGGGCCTGGGAGATACGCAGTATTTT.

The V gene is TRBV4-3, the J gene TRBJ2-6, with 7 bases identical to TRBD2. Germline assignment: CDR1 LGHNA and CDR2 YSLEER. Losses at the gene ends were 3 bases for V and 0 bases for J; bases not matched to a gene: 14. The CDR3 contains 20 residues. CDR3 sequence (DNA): TGCGCCAGCAGCCACCTGGGGAGGGATGCTAGGGACTCTGGGGCCAACGTCCTGACTTTC. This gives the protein CASSHLGRDARDSGANVLTF.

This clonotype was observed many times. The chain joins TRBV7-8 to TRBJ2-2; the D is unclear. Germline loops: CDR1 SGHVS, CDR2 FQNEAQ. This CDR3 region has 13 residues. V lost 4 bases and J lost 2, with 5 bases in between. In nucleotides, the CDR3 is TGTGCCAGCAGCTCCAGCAACACCGGGGAGCTGTTTTTT. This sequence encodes CASSSSNTGELFF.

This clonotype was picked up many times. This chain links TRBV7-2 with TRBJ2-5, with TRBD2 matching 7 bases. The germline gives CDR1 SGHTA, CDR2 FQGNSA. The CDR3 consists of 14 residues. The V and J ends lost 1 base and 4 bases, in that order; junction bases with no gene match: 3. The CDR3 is CASSLVGGGETQYF. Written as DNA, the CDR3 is TGTGCCAGCAGCTTAGTCGGCGGGGGAGAGACCCAGTACTTC.

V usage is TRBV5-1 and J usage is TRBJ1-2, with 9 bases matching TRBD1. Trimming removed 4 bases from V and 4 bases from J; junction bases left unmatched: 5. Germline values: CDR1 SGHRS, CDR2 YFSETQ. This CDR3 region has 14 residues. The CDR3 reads CASSQTGGAYGYTF. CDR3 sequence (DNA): TGCGCCAGCAGCCAAACAGGGGGCGCCTATGGCTACACCTTC.

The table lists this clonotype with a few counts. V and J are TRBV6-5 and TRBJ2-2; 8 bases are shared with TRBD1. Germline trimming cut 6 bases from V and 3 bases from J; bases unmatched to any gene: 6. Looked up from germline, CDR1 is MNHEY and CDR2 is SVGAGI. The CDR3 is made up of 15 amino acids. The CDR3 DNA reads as TGTGCCAGCAGAGGACTGGACAGGGACACCGGGGAGCTGTTTTTT. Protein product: CASRGLDRDTGELFF.

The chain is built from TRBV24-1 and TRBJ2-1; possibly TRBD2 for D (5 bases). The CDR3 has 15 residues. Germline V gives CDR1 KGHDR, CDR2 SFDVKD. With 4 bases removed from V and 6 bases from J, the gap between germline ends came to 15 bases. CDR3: CATSDPRGEGNEQFF. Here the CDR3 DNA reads TGTGCCACCAGTGACCCTCGGGGAGAAGGCAATGAGCAGTTCTTC.

CDR3 amino acids: CASSQDTGGLYTNYGYTF. The CDR3 bases are TGCGCCAGCAGCCAAGACACAGGGGGCCTATATACTAACTATGGCTACACCTTC. The chain recombines TRBV4-1 with TRBJ1-2, with 9 bases that match TRBD1. CDR1 MGHRA and CDR2 YSYEKL come from the germline V gene. This CDR3 is 18 amino acids long. The V and J ends lost 0 bases and 0 bases, in that order; junction bases with no gene match: 8.

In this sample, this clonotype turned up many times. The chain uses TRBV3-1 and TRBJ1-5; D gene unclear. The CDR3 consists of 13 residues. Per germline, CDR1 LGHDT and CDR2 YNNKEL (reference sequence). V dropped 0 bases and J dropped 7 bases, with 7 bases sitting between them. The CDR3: CASSQDMIQPQHF. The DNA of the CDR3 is TGTGCCAGCAGCCAAGACATGATCCAGCCCCAGCATTTT.

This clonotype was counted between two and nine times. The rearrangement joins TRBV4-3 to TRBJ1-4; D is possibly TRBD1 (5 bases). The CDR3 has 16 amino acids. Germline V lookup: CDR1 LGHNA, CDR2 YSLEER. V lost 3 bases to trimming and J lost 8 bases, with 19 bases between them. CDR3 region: CASSQRDRRGVEKLFF. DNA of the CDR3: TGCGCCAGCAGCCAGAGGGACCGCCGGGGAGTCGAAAAACTGTTTTTT.

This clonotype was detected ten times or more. CDR3 protein: CASSVAAGENSPLHF. DNA for the CDR3: TGTGCCAGCAGCGTAGCGGCAGGGGAAAATTCACCCCTCCACTTT. The gene calls are TRBV9 and TRBJ1-6, with D perhaps matching TRBD1 (6 bases). The V end was cut by 0 bases, the J end by 7 bases, with 11 bases between. Looked up from germline, CDR1 is SGDLS and CDR2 is YYNGEE. This CDR3 is 15 amino acids long.

The CDR3 loop reads CASSPFAGTSGGAPSGANVLTF. The DNA of the CDR3 is TGTGCCAGCTCACCCTTTGCCGGGACTAGCGGGGGGGCACCCTCTGGGGCCAACGTCCTGACTTTC. The rearrangement uses TRBV18 and TRBJ2-6; TRBD2 matches 16 bases. This CDR3 region has 22 residues. Germline trimming cut 3 bases from V and 0 bases from J; bases unmatched to any gene: 11. Germline values: CDR1 KGHSH, CDR2 LQKENI.

The CDR3 loop reads CAIQARTGGDEQFF. CDR3 sequence (DNA): TGTGCCATCCAAGCGAGGACAGGGGGCGATGAGCAGTTCTTC. The rearrangement links TRBV10-3 to TRBJ2-1; 11 positions match TRBD1. The CDR3 has 14 residues. Germline loops: CDR1 ENHRY, CDR2 SYGVKD. The V gene end was trimmed by 8 bases and the J gene end by 8 bases; junction bases not matched to a gene: 8.

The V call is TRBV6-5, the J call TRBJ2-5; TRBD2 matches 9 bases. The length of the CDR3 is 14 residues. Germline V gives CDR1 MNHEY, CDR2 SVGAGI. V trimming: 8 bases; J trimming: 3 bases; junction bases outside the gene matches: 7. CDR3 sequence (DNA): TGTGCCAGCGGTGGGCTAGCGGGGAAAGAGACCCAGTACTTC. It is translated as CASGGLAGKETQYF.